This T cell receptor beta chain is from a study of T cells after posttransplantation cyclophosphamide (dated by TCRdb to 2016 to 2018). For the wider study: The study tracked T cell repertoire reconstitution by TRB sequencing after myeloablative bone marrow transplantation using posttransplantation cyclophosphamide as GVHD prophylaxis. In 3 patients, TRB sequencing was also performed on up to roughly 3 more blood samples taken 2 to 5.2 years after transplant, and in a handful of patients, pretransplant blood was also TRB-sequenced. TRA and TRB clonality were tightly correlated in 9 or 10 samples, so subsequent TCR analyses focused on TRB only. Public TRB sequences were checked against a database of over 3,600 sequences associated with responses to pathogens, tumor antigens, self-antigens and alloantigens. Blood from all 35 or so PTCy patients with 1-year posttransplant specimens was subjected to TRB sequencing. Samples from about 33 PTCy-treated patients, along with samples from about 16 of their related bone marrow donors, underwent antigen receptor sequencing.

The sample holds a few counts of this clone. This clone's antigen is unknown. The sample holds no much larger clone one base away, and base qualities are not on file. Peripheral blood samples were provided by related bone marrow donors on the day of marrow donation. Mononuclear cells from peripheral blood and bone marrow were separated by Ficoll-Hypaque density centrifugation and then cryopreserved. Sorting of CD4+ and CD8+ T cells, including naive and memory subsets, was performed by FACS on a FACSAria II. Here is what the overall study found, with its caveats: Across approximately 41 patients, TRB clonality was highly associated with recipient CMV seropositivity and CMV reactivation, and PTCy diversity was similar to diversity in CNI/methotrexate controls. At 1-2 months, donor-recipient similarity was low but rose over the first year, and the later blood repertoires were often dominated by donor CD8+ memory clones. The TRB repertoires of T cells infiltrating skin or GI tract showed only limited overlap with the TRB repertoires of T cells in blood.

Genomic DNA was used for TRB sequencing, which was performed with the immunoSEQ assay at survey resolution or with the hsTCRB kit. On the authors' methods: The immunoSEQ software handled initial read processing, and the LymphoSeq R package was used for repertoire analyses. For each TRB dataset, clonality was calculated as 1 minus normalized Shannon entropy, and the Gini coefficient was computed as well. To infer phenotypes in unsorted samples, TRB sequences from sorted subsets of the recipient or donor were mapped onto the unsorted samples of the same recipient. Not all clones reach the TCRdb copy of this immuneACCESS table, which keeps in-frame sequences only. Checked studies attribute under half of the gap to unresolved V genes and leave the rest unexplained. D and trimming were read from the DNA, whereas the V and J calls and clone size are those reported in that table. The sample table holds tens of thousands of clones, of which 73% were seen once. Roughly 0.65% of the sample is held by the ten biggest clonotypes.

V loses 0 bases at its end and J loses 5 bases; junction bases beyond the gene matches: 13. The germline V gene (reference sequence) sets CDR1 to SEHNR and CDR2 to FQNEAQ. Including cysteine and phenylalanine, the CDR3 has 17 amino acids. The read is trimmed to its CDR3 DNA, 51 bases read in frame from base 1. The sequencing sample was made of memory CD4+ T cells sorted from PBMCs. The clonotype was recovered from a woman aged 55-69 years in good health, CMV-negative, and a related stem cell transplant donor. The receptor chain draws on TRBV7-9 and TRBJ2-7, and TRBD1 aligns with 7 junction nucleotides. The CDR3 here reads CASSLARTGTSPDEQYF. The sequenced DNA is TGTGCCAGCAGCTTAGCTAGGACAGGTACTTCTCCCGACGAGCAGTACTTC.